The TCR beta chain under discussion was sequenced for a study of CD8 T cells in Susac syndrome (dated by TCRdb to the late 2010s). Notes on the research overall: Whether CD8+ T cell activation and differentiation in Susac syndrome was antigen driven was tested using repertoire sequencing. Clonality of the CD8+ T cell repertoire was compared between 11 to 12 healthy donors, 14 Susac syndrome patients and around 16 multiple sclerosis patients. On the study overall, not on this receptor specifically: The study acknowledged that relatively few individuals were included in the TCR sequencing and HLA analysis.

The V end loses 4 bases and the J end loses 4 bases, and a stretch of 23 bases separates them. For CDR1 and CDR2, the germline V gene lists SGHTS and YDEGEE. The CDR3 spans 17 residues, from the cysteine through the phenylalanine. Only the CDR3 portion is preserved as DNA: 51 bases, with reading frame beginning at the first base. Regarding this clonotype: Its antigen is currently not known. No base quality information exists; no much larger clone differs at one position.

RNA was extracted using the RNeasy kit, and 0.5 to 1 microgram was reverse transcribed with random hexamers. The immunoSEQ multiplex PCR assay, covering 54 Vbeta and 13 Jbeta segments, was used to amplify TCR beta CDR3 regions. PCR amplification bias was corrected using a synthetic template baseline for primer optimization and computational correction. The source study handled its data this way. Only productive sequences were kept, with reads annotated to V, D and J genes according to IMGT and analyzed in immunoSEQ Analyzer. Clonality was calculated as one minus the Shannon entropy normalized by log2 of the number of productive unique sequences. Public and private clones were assessed among the 100 most prevalent clones of each patient and control. Clones were defined as Susac-specific if absent from the healthy and MS cohorts, from 1052 published viral clones and from other ImmuneACCESS disease sequences. Starting from the raw public reads, TCRdb applied fastp trimming at Q25, assembled clones with MiXCR and retained in-frame beta chains. Each entry merges the rows of one CDR3 protein and shows their most common DNA and genes. Clone size and V and J calls follow TCRdb, not the original study. The sample has fewer than 350,000 distinct CDR3 sequences on record, 65% to 90% of them singletons. Clones ranked in the top ten supply roughly 0.21% of the sample.

Peripheral blood CD8+ and CD4+ T cells from healthy donors, Susac syndrome patients and multiple sclerosis patients were profiled by high-throughput TCR beta sequencing. Treatment-naive patients with stable or active relapsing-remitting disease fulfilling revised McDonald criteria were used as multiple sclerosis controls. CD8+ TEMRA cells were enriched by FACS, while bulk CD8+ and CD4+ T cells were purified by magnetic negative isolation. Blood was drawn into EDTA tubes, processed within 24 hours, and PBMCs were isolated by density gradient centrifugation. PBMCs intended for TCR sequencing were frozen in liquid nitrogen and were later thawed in a 37 degrees C water bath. Purity of sorted or isolated CD4+, CD8+ and CD8+ TEMRA cells was at least 90%.

This sequence uses TRBV5-8 and TRBJ1-2; a tentative D call is TRBD1 (5 bases match). The receptor's source is a human donor with multiple sclerosis. Sequenced material: CD8+ T cells from PBMCs. DNA sequence: TGTGCCAGCAGCCCCCGCCCCGATCAGGGACTAGCCTATGGCTACACCTTC. It translates as CASSPRPDQGLAYGYTF.